The clone carrying this T cell receptor beta chain was observed a single time. The antigen remains unidentified. Sequenced by immunoSEQ multiplex PCR; TCRdb stores in-frame clones only, minus some. The table has 15,000 to 20,000 clones, more than 70% seen once; the top ten hold around 7.3%. The CDR3 sequence is 13 residues long. The germline CDR1 and CDR2 sequences are GTSNPN and SVGIG (reference sequence). Trimming cost V 8 bases and J 7 bases; bases outside gene matches: 13. This sample is part of a study of neoadjuvant nivolumab and ipilimumab in lung cancer. Regarding the study as a whole: Higher pretherapy blood TCR richness went with higher resected-tumor richness.

This specimen was tumor tissue, taken after neoadjuvant nivolumab, alone or with ipilimumab, at or shortly before surgery. The source is an adult with non-small cell lung cancer. The rearrangement joins TRBV30 to TRBJ1-2; 7 bases match TRBD1. The CDR3: CALGFEQGRGYTF. Written as DNA, the CDR3 is TGTGCCCTGGGGTTCGAACAGGGGCGTGGCTACACCTTC.